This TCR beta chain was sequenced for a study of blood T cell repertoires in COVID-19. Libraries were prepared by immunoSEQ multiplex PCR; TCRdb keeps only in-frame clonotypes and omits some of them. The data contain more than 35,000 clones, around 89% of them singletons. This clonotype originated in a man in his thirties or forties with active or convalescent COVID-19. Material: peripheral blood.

DNA of the CDR3: TGCAGCGTTAGCAGGCTCAGGGATGGCTACACCTTC. It is translated as CSVSRLRDGYTF. This chain uses TRBV29-1 with TRBJ1-2; perhaps TRBD1 as D (5 bases). Trimming shortened V by 5 bases and J by 6 bases, and 13 bases separated the two germline ends. Germline values: CDR1 SQVTM, CDR2 ANQGSEA. The CDR3 sequence is 12 residues long.